The subject of this entry is one TCR beta chain. These data are taken from a study of STAT5B mutations in CD4+ large granular lymphocyte leukemia. The germline gives CDR1 SNHLY, CDR2 FYNNEI. V was pared by 5 bases and J by 5 bases, with 6 bases of the junction left unmatched. The CDR3 has 15 amino acids. Here immunoSEQ multiplex PCR was the method, and the copy in TCRdb shows in-frame clones only, minus some. The sample records 30,000 to 40,000 clones, around 75% being singletons. The chain is built from TRBV2 and TRBJ2-1; 10 positions match TRBD2. This TCR was sampled from a human donor in good health. Sequenced material: CD4+ T cells from blood buffy coats. CDR3 sequence (DNA): TGTGCCAGCAGTCTGGGACTAGCGATACACAATGAGCAGTTCTTC. It yields the protein CASSLGLAIHNEQFF.